This TCR beta chain was sequenced in a study of cytomegalovirus exposure and HLA in healthy donors. Study information: Genetic ancestry analysis placed about 80% of the 300 to 500 donors that were genotyped in the Caucasian-associated cluster.

Germline assignment: CDR1 SGHNT and CDR2 YYREEE (reference sequence). The CDR3 runs 13 residues. The V and J ends lost 4 bases and 6 bases respectively, with 13 bases between them. Primers included in the PCR were 60 Vbeta and 13 Jbeta primers. Repertoires were generated with immunoSEQ multiplex PCR, while TCRdb's copy carries only in-frame clones and drops some. The sample carries around 92,000 clones, 81% recorded once. Turning to this clone: As yet, its antigen is unknown.

The study, taken as a whole, reports: When analyzed later, a missense DCLRE1C variant was found to be linked to TCR beta V- and J-gene trimming. Earlier findings revealed that most TCR beta V segments proved productive either about 90% or about 30% of the time. Accurate prediction of HLA-A and HLA-B alleles (for most subjects) was reportedly achieved from TCR beta sequences.

This TCR was sampled from a girl under 10 years old in good health and CMV-seropositive. The chain combines TRBV5-4 with TRBJ1-2; unclear D gene. The sequencing input was PBMCs. The CDR3 sequence is CASSTRENHGYTF. Here the CDR3 DNA reads TGTGCCAGCAGCACCCGGGAGAACCATGGCTACACCTTC.